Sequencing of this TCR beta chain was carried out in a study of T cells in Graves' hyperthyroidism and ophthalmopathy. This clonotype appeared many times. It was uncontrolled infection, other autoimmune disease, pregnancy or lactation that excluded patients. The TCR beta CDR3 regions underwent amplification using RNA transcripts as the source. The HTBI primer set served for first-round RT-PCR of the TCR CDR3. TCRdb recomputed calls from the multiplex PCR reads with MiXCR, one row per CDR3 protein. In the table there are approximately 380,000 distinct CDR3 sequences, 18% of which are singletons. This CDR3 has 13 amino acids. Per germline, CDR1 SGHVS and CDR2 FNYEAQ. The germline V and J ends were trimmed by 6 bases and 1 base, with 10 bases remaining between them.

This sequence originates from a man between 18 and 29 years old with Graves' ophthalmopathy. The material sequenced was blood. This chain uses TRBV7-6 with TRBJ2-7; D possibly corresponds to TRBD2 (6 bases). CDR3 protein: CASSRGESYEQYF. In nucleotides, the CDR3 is TGTGCCAGCAGTCGCGGGGAGTCCTACGAGCAGTACTTC.